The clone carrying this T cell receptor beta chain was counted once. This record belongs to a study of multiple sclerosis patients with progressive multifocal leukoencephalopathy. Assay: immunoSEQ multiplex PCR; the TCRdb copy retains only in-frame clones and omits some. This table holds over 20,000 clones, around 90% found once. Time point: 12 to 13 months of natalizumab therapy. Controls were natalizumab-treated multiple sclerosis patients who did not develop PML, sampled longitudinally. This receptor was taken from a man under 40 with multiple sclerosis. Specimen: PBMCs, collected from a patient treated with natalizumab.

Here the CDR3 reads CASSQEVEALTDTQYF. For the CDR3, the DNA is TGTGCCAGCAGCCAAGAGGTTGAGGCGCTCACAGATACGCAGTATTTT. The J gene is TRBJ2-3, the V gene TRBV4-2, with D hard to call. V gave up 0 bases and J gave up 2 bases, with 12 bases separating them. Per the germline V gene, CDR1 is LGHNA and CDR2 is YNFKEQ. This CDR3 has 16 amino acids.